This section outlines one T cell receptor beta chain sequence together with its context. Its antigen is still unknown. This sample was taken from a study of T-cell reconstitution after alpha-beta-depleted transplantation in children. CDR3 length: 15 residues. V gave up 5 bases and J gave up 4 bases; unmatched junction bases: 9. Germline CDR1 is SEHNR and CDR2 is FQNEAQ (reference sequence). Study-wide results and caveats: Recipient T cells and thymic progenitors that survived were the source of the high TCRbeta diversity seen at day 60 in some patients. A year post-transplant, T-cell counts and diversity derived mostly from newly produced T cells. Several hundred rapidly expanded clones from non-depleted graft cells reportedly supplied alpha-beta T cells about two months post-transplant.

TCRbeta library construction was performed incorporating unique molecular identifiers. One entry per CDR3 protein, called by TCRdb with MiXCR from the PCR reads. The top ten clones hold around 13% of a sample with 55,000 to 70,000 distinct CDR3 sequences, about a tenth of them seen once. Sequencing used PBMCs, obtained before TCRalphabeta/CD19-depleted stem cell transplant. This sequence originates from a boy aged 5-17 years with acute myeloid leukemia, due to receive a stem cell transplant. The V and J genes are TRBV7-9 and TRBJ2-7, with 9 bases lining up with TRBD2. The CDR3 protein is CASSRPTSGAYEQYF. The CDR3 region has the DNA TGTGCCAGCAGCCGACCGACTAGCGGAGCTTACGAGCAGTACTTC.